This TCR beta chain is drawn from a study of chemoradiotherapy in HPV16-positive cancers. Only in-frame clones appear in the TCRdb table, and some are missing; sequencing was by immunoSEQ multiplex PCR. This sample carries tens of thousands of clones, about nine tenths of them seen once, and the ten largest clones take around 3.1%. Of note for this clone: What it recognizes is unknown.

General study findings and limits: Functional assays defining HPV-specific T cells used only a couple of HPV16-positive patients.

Germline CDR1 is SQVTM and CDR2 is ANQGSEA. This CDR3 has 18 amino acids. The V and J ends lost 4 bases and 4 bases, in that order; junction bases with no gene match: 18. The source material was blood, sampled from a patient who underwent chemoradiotherapy. The chain joins TRBV29-1 to TRBJ2-1; 8 bases match TRBD2. This TCR came from a human donor with HPV-associated anogenital cancer. CDR3 amino acids: CSVAPWVLSGGRYNEQFF. CDR3 bases: TGCAGCGTTGCCCCCTGGGTCCTCAGCGGGGGCCGATACAATGAGCAGTTCTTC.